This T cell receptor (beta chain) stems from a study of blood T cell repertoires in COVID-19. About the research overall: The United States, Italy and Spain supplied acute and convalescent COVID-19 samples. PBMCs, B-cell-depleted T cells, or T cells were the source of the cDNA or gDNA that made up the material.

In the authors' workflow: Nucleated cell number was recorded as an estimate derived from reference gene primer amplification. Libraries were prepared by immunoSEQ multiplex PCR; TCRdb keeps only in-frame clonotypes and omits some of them. D and trimming were read from the DNA, whereas the V and J calls and clone size are those reported in that table. The sample has some 57,000 clones, 65% to 90% seen once. The CDR3 contains 14 residues. Trimming took 6 bases from V and 0 from J, leaving 9 bases between them. CDR1 is MNHEY and CDR2 is SVGAGI in the germline V gene. This clone was counted a few times. The TCR sequence derives from a human donor in a cohort sampled during active COVID-19. The J gene is TRBJ1-5, the V gene TRBV6-5; D remains ambiguous. Sequenced sample: peripheral blood. In nucleotides, the CDR3 is TGTGCCAGCAGGGCAGGCATTAGCAATCAGCCCCAGCATTTT. Amino acids: CASRAGISNQPQHF.